This T cell receptor (beta chain) was captured by sequencing in a study of PD-1 blockade in classical Hodgkin lymphoma. Study-wide points: Newly diagnosed and completely responding patients shared comparable baseline diversity. A significant rise in TCR diversity by C4D1 was seen for CD4+ but not CD8+ cells.

All the patients suffered relapse after autologous stem cell transplantation, and brentuximab vedotin exposure differed. In the case of this clone: Its target is not known.

TCRdb keeps only in-frame clones here, not all; method: immunoSEQ multiplex PCR. The sample shows about 90,000 clones, around 90% of them seen only once. Per the germline V gene, CDR1 is SGHAT and CDR2 is FQNNGV. There are 17 residues in the CDR3. The V gene lost 7 bases and the J gene lost 3 bases, with 25 bases spanning the gap. This TCR came from a human donor with classical Hodgkin lymphoma. Specimen: peripheral blood mononuclear cells (PBMCs), collected before the second cycle of nivolumab. The rearrangement uses TRBV11-2 and TRBJ2-7, with a weak D call TRBD2 (5 bases). CDR3 sequence reads: CASTPDRTLAALYEQYF. The CDR3 bases are TGTGCCAGCACCCCCGACCGTACCCTAGCTGCTCTCTACGAGCAGTACTTC.